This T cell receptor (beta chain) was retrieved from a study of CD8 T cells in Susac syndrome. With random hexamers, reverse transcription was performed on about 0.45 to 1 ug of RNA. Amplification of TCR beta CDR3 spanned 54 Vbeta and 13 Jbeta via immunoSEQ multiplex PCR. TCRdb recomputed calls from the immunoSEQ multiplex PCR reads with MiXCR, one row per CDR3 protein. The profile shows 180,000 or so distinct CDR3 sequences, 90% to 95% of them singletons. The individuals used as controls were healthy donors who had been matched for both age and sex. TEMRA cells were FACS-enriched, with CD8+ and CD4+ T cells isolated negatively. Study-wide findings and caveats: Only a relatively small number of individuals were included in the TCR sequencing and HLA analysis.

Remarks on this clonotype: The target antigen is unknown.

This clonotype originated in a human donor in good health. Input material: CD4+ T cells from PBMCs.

CDR3 residues: CASSLRSGGDSPLHF. The CDR3 DNA follows: TGTGCCAGCAGCTTGCGTTCAGGAGGGGATTCACCCCTCCACTTT. The V gene is TRBV7-9, the J gene TRBJ1-6; D may be TRBD1 (5 bases). This CDR3 region has 15 residues. Trimming removed 3 bases at V and 8 bases at J, with 14 bases between. CDR1 and CDR2 from the germline V gene are SEHNR and FQNEAQ (reference sequence).